This T cell receptor (beta chain) was documented in a study of OX40 agonist ivuxolimab in advanced cancers. For the study at large: At 0.01 to 10 mg/kg, ivuxolimab was administered intravenously to patients every 2 weeks.

The CDR3 has 14 amino acids. V shed 1 base and J shed 2 bases, with 7 bases lying between them. From germline, CDR1 is SGHTA and CDR2 FQGNSA. Concerning this clone: Its antigen is undetermined.

Generated by immunoSEQ multiplex PCR, the TCRdb table keeps only in-frame clones and is missing some. The sample includes 65,000 to 85,000 clones, 85% of them seen just once. Findings of the study overall: Low normalized T-cell clonal expansion also characterized some of the nonresponders.

This sequence was found in an adult with an advanced solid tumor such as melanoma, head and neck, liver or kidney cancer. Here the sequenced sample was CD4+ or CD8+ T cells sorted from blood, taken in a trial of the OX40 agonist ivuxolimab. The rearrangement joins TRBV7-2 to TRBJ2-3; no firm D call. The CDR3 sequence is CASSLGYPTDTQYF. The CDR3 DNA is TGTGCCAGCAGCTTAGGCTACCCCACAGATACGCAGTATTTT. Full variable domain (outside the CDR3, taken from reference TRBV7-2 and TRBJ2-3): GAGVSQSPSNKVTEKGKDVELRCDPISGHTALYWYRQSLGQGLEFLIYFQGNSAPDKSGLPSDRFSAERTGGSVSTLTIQRTQQEDSAVYLCASSLGYPTDTQYFGPGTRLTVL.